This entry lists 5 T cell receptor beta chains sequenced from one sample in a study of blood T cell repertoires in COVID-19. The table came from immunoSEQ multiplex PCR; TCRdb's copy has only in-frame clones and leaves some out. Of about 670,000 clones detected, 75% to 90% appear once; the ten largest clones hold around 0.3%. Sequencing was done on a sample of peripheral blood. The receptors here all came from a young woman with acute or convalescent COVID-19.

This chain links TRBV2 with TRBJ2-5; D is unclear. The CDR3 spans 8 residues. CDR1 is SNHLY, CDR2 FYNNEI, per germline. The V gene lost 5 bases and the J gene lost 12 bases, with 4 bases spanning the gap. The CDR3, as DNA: TGTGCCAGCAGTCGGGAGTACTTC. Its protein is CASSREYF.

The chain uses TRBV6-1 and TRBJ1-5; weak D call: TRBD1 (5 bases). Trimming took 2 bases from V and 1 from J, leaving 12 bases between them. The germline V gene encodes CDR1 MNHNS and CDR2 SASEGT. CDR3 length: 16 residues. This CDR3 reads CASSESRQSSNQPQHF. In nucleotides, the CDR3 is TGTGCCAGCAGTGAATCCAGACAGTCCAGCAATCAGCCCCAGCATTTT.

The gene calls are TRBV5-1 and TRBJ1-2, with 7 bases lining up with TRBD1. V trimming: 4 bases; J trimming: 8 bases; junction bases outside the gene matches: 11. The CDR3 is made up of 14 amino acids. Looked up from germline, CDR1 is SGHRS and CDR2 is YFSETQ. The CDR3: CASSTWDRRNGYTF. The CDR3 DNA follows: TGCGCCAGCAGCACCTGGGACAGACGAAACGGCTACACCTTC.

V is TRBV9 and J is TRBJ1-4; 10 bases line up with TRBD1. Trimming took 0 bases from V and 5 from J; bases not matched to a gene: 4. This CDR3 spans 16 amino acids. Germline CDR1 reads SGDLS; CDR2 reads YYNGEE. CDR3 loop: CASSVDLGQGNEKLFF. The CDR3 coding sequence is TGTGCCAGCAGCGTAGATTTGGGACAGGGGAATGAAAAACTGTTTTTT.

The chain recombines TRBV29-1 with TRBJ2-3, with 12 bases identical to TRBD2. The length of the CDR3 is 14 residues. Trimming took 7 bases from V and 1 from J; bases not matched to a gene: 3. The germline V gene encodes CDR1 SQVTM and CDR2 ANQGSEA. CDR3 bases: TGCAGCGCAAGACTAGCGGGGGGCACAGATACGCAGTATTTT. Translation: CSARLAGGTDTQYF.